The clone carrying this T cell receptor beta chain was detected only a few times. Its antigen is still unknown. The data originate from a study of beta chain features in type 1 diabetes. Whole-study findings and limits: HLA effects on TCRB rearrangement stayed unresolved here. Across patients, naive, central memory and Treg TCRB repertoires exhibited apparently greater similarity than was observed across healthy donors. Patients with type 1 diabetes carried fewer insertions and had more deletions at their VDJ junctions. Among patients with Type 1 diabetes, TCRB CDR3s were moderately but significantly shorter in every one of the four CD4+ subsets.

The length of the CDR3 is 15 residues. Germline V gene lookup returns CDR1 LNHDA and CDR2 SQIVND (reference sequence). The V segment lost 3 bases and the J segment 5 bases; nucleotides outside the gene matches: 7. Expressed TCRB transcripts were sequenced after all isolated RNA was converted to cDNA. Sequencing used immunoSEQ multiplex PCR; TCRdb keeps in-frame clones, though not all of them. Counted here are about 170,000 clones, less than 10% occurring once; the ten biggest clones make up approximately 0.5%. CD45RO/CCR7/CD25/CD127/CD95/CD27 sorting isolated CD4+ naive, central memory, regulatory and stem cell-like memory cells.

Sequences were obtained from central memory CD4+ T cells from blood. The source is a man younger than 35 with type 1 diabetes. The V and J genes are TRBV19 and TRBJ1-2; 9 nucleotides line up with TRBD1. For the CDR3, the DNA is TGTGCCAGTAGTATCGACGGGACAGGGACATATGGCTACACCTTC. As protein: CASSIDGTGTYGYTF. Full variable domain (rest looked up from reference TRBV19 and TRBJ1-2): DGGITQSPKYLFRKEGQNVTLSCEQNLNHDAMYWYRQDPGQGLRLIYYSQIVNDFQKGDIAEGYSVSREKKESFPLTVTSAQKNPTAFYLCASSIDGTGTYGYTFGSGTRLTVV.